The 9 T cell receptor beta chains reported below all come from one sample, sequenced in a study of blood T cell repertoires in COVID-19. Clones were read by immunoSEQ multiplex PCR, and TCRdb kept only the in-frame ones, dropping some. The sample has roughly 150,000 clones; around 91% are singletons. Material: peripheral blood. The origin of the receptors is a man aged 18 to 29 with COVID-19, enrolled during active disease.

As regards this clone: The junction differs from germline at one of its ends, possibly a read error. In DNA, the CDR3 is TGTGCCATCAGCCCCTTGGAGGGCTCCCACGAGCAGTACTTC. It is translated as CAISPLEGSHEQYF. The V gene is TRBV10-3, the J gene TRBJ2-7; a weak D match, TRBD2 (6 bases). This CDR3 comprises 14 residues. Germline CDR1 is ENHRY and CDR2 is SYGVKD.

The V call is TRBV6-5, the J call TRBJ2-7; 8 bases fit TRBD1. With 7 bases clipped from V and 5 bases from J, the junction kept 4 bases outside the gene matches. CDR1 MNHEY and CDR2 SVGAGI come from the germline V gene. The CDR3 extends over 12 amino acids. The CDR3 spells CASTDRDHEQYF. The CDR3 nucleotides read TGTGCCAGCACGGACAGGGACCACGAGCAGTACTTC.

This clone was seen a few times. At one end, the junction sequence differs from germline, possibly due to a read error. The rearrangement uses TRBV7-7 and TRBJ2-5, with D possibly TRBD2 on 5 matching bases. Germline V gene data show CDR1 as SSHAT and CDR2 as FNYEAQ (reference sequence). The CDR3 covers 13 residues. The CDR3 DNA reads as TGTGCTAGCAGCCCTATCCCGGGGGAGACCCAGTACTTC. This sequence encodes CASSPIPGETQYF. The whole variable domain, filled in from reference TRBV7-7 and TRBJ2-5, reads GAGVSQSPRYKVTKRGQDVTLRCDPISSHATLYWYQQALGQGPEFLTYFNYEAQPDKSGLPSDRFSAERPEGSISTLTIQRTEQRDSAMYRCASSPIPGETQYFGPGTRLLVL.

This chain connects TRBV2 to TRBJ2-6; 7 bases agree with TRBD1. V was clipped by 8 bases and J by 2 bases; unmatched bases: 6. This CDR3 is built from 15 residues. Germline CDR1 and CDR2: SNHLY and FYNNEI. DNA for the CDR3: TGTGCCAGCTCACAGGGGATCGCTGGGGCCAACGTCCTGACTTTC. Its protein is CASSQGIAGANVLTF. Full variable domain (outside the CDR3, taken from reference TRBV2 and TRBJ2-6): EPEVTQTPSHQVTQMGQEVILRCVPISNHLYFYWYRQILGQKVEFLVSFYNNEISEKSEIFDDQFSVERPDGSNFTLKIRSTKLEDSAMYFCASSQGIAGANVLTFGAGSRLTVL.

This clone was seen once. The same CDR3 also results from other DNA sequences found in this sample. The genes are TRBV20-1 and TRBJ2-7, with no clear D. Germline values: CDR1 DFQATT, CDR2 SNEGSKA (reference sequence). The germline V and J ends were trimmed by 6 bases and 2 bases, with 8 bases remaining between them. The CDR3 has 11 amino acids. The CDR3 region is CSARTTYEQYF. Here the CDR3 DNA reads TGCAGTGCGAGAACTACCTACGAGCAGTACTTC.

This chain uses TRBV3-1 (or the pseudogene TRBV3-2) with TRBJ2-7, with 8 bases lining up with TRBD1. Germline V gene lookup returns CDR1 LGHDT and CDR2 YNNKEL (reference sequence). With 4 bases clipped from V and 2 bases from J, the junction kept 7 bases outside the gene matches. This CDR3 has 15 residues. Here the CDR3 reads CASSRGDRNPYEQYF. DNA of the CDR3: TGTGCCAGCAGCCGCGGGGACAGGAACCCCTACGAGCAGTACTTC.

About this clone itself: The junction differs from germline at one of its ends, possibly a read error. The rearrangement joins TRBV3-1 (or the pseudogene TRBV3-2) to TRBJ1-4, with D perhaps matching TRBD1 (5 bases). Germline V gene sequence: CDR1 LGHDT, CDR2 YNNKEL (reference sequence). The CDR3 contains 15 residues. The CDR3: CASSLSTASNEKLLF. CDR3 nucleotides: TGTGCCAGCAGCCTGTCGACAGCGAGTAATGAAAAACTGCTTTTT.

This chain joins TRBV1 and TRBJ1-2. TRBV1 constitutes a pseudogene. CDR3 length: 14 amino acids. CDR3 residues: CTSSPTGDHYGYTF. CDR3 coding DNA: TGCACCAGCAGCCCAACGGGAGACCACTATGGCTACACCTTC.

The V call is TRBV11-2, the J call TRBJ2-5; 8 nucleotides line up with TRBD1. Looked up from germline, CDR1 is SGHAT and CDR2 is FQNNGV. V was pared by 5 bases and J by 5 bases, with 10 bases of the junction left unmatched. This CDR3 spans 15 amino acids. CDR3 in amino acids: CASSVHQGAGETQYF. CDR3 coding DNA: TGTGCCAGCAGCGTACATCAGGGGGCCGGGGAGACCCAGTACTTC. Together with reference TRBV11-2 and TRBJ2-5, the CDR3 gives the full variable domain: EAGVAQSPRYKIIEKRQSVAFWCNPISGHATLYWYQQILGQGPKLLIQFQNNGVVDDSQLPKDRFSAERLKGVDSTLKIQPAKLEDSAVYLCASSVHQGAGETQYFGPGTRLLVL.